This T cell receptor beta chain was profiled in a study of CD8+ T cells in alopecia areata. The CDR3 is 16 amino acids. The V end lost 3 bases, the J end lost 9 bases, and 21 bases lay between the germline ends. Germline V lookup: CDR1 LNHNV, CDR2 YYDKDF (reference sequence). cDNA serving as the sequencing template came from extracted, reverse transcribed RNA. Only in-frame clones appear in the TCRdb table, and some are missing; sequencing was by immunoSEQ multiplex PCR. Of fewer than 250,000 clones listed, around 43% were seen once; the top ten hold about 2.4%. Treatment indicated: oral pan-JAK inhibitor, 5-10 mg twice daily. The investigators collected lesional scalp punch biopsies and peripheral blood from alopecia areata patients.

This material consisted of CD4+ T cells sorted from blood, taken at approximately week 37, from a patient treated with tofacitinib. The receptor was isolated from a human donor with alopecia areata. The chain employs TRBV15 and TRBJ2-4, with D possibly being TRBD2 (6 bases). The CDR3: CATSRGVEGRWGIQYF. The CDR3, as DNA: TGTGCCACCAGCAGGGGAGTGGAGGGAAGGTGGGGCATTCAGTACTTC.